The T cell receptor (beta chain) under discussion was sequenced for a study of response to subunit inactivated influenza vaccine. TCRdb itself ran the RT-PCR reads through MiXCR, one entry per CDR3 protein. The data show hundreds of thousands of distinct CDR3 sequences, around 11% seen once. This CDR3 region has 15 residues. The germline V gene encodes CDR1 SGHRS and CDR2 YFSETQ. Trimming cost V 3 bases and J 0 bases; bases outside gene matches: 2. The sample was also reused in another study, on T cells expressing NK-cell markers. That source adds: Libraries used 5'RACE template switching adding universal primer site and UMIs. Cells sorted as CD3+CD56+NKG2C+, CD3+CD56+NKG2C- and CD3+CD56-NKG2C+ T cells supplied the TCR beta repertoires. A range of about 1.0-8% of CD8+ T cells consisted of dominant NKG2C+ clonotypes in more than five donors. Leadership of the CD3+CD56-NKG2C+ fraction also belonged to these clonotypes in a handful of donors.

Here the sequenced sample was PBMCs from blood, taken on the day of vaccination. The TCR was taken from a man aged 45 to 65 who received an inactivated influenza vaccine. V is TRBV5-1 and J is TRBJ2-2; TRBD1 agrees at 7 bases. The CDR3, as DNA: TGCGCCAGCAGCTGGACAGGCGCGAACACCGGGGAGCTGTTTTTT. It codes for CASSWTGANTGELFF.